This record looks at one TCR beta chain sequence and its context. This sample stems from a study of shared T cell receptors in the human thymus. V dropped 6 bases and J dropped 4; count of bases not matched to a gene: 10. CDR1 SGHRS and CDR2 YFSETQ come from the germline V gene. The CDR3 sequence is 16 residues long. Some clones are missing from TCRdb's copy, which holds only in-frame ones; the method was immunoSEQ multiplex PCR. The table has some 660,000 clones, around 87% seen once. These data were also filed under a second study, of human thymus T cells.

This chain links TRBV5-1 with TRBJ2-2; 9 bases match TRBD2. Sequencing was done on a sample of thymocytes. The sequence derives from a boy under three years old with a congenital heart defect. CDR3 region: CASTPSGGTSTGELFF. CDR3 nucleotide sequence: TGCGCCAGCACACCGAGCGGGGGGACCTCCACCGGGGAGCTGTTTTTT.